The entry below describes one TCR beta chain. The antigen is not known. Other nucleotide sequences in the sample specify the same CDR3. This sample is part of a study of T cell responses to AZD1222 COVID-19 vaccine. Findings of the study overall: Repertoire sampling occurred only after the peak T cell response. After two AZD1222 doses, spike-specific TCR breadth and depth rose versus day 0.

Per germline, CDR1 SGHRS and CDR2 YFSETQ. The ends were cut back, 3 bases at V and 1 base at J, with 13 bases in the middle. CDR3 length equals 15 residues. Libraries were prepared by immunoSEQ multiplex PCR; TCRdb keeps only in-frame clonotypes and omits some of them. The table shows 150,000 to 200,000 clones, with about 90% occurring only once. The chain has TRBV5-1 and TRBJ1-1; a weak D match, TRBD1 (5 bases). The sequence was obtained from an adult in good health. This sample comprised peripheral blood, obtained on day 0 of AZD1222 vaccination. CDR3 residues: CASSSRGRTNTEAFF. CDR3 in DNA: TGCGCCAGCAGCTCCCGGGGACGGACGAACACTGAAGCTTTCTTT.